The 28 T cell receptor beta chains listed next were all sequenced from one sample in a study of T-cell memory formation after mild COVID-19. TCRdb re-analysed the 5' RACE reads in MiXCR, keeping a single row per CDR3 protein. The sample records about 210,000 distinct CDR3 sequences, approximately 30% being singletons. Input material: PBMCs or a T cell subset sorted from them (not recorded which). These receptors were taken from an adult woman who had mild COVID-19 (a few samples of this study predate the infection). Cell type and time point are not known.

This clonotype was seen only a few times. The chain uses TRBV12-3 or TRBV12-4 and TRBJ2-1, with 12 bases lining up with TRBD2. After removal of 7 bases from V and 10 bases from J, the junction contained 11 bases not matched to a gene. The CDR3 is made up of 15 amino acids. For the CDR3, the DNA is TGTGCCAGCACTCCCCTAGCGGGAGGGAAGGGGGAGCAGTTCTTC. Its protein product is CASTPLAGGKGEQFF.

The chain combines TRBV30 with TRBJ2-3, with D tentatively TRBD1 (5 bases). CDR1 GTSNPN and CDR2 SVGIG come from the germline V gene (reference sequence). This CDR3 has 15 amino acids. Trimming left V 2 bases short and J 0 bases short, with 12 bases between. The DNA for the CDR3 is TGTGCCTGGAGTACCCAGGGAATTAGCACAGATACGCAGTATTTT. Translated: CAWSTQGISTDTQYF. Drawing the rest from reference TRBV30 and TRBJ2-3, the complete variable domain is SQTIHQWPATLVQPVGSPLSLECTVEGTSNPNLYWYRQAAGRGLQLLFYSVGIGQISSEVPQNLSASRPQDRQFILSSKKLLLSDSGFYLCAWSTQGISTDTQYFGPGTRLTVL.

This clonotype came up a few times. The chain employs TRBV7-6 and TRBJ1-1; the match to TRBD1 covers 8 bases. The CDR3 loop spans 15 amino acids. V shed 5 bases, J shed 1 base, and the junction held 6 bases outside the gene matches. CDR1 and CDR2 (germline): SGHVS, FNYEAQ. CDR3 protein: CASSPGQVANTEAFF. CDR3 bases: TGTGCCAGCAGCCCGGGACAGGTGGCGAACACTGAAGCTTTCTTT.

The chain employs TRBV20-1 and TRBJ2-3; no definite D call. CDR3 size: 12 residues. Germline assignment: CDR1 DFQATT and CDR2 SNEGSKA (reference sequence). Trimming took 5 bases from V and 6 from J, leaving 12 bases between them. CDR3 amino acids: CSALRVADTQYF. The CDR3 nucleotides read TGCAGTGCTCTCCGAGTTGCCGATACGCAGTATTTT.

A few counts support this clonotype. This chain joins TRBV12-3 or TRBV12-4 and TRBJ1-5, with 9 bases aligning to TRBD1. The CDR3 is 12 residues long. With 6 bases clipped from V and 10 bases from J, the junction kept 4 bases outside the gene matches. Written as DNA, the CDR3 is TGTGCCAGCAGCCCGGGACAGGGACCCCAGCATTTT. It is translated as CASSPGQGPQHF.

This chain uses TRBV5-1 with TRBJ2-5; TRBD1 matches at 12 bases. The V gene end was trimmed by 3 bases and the J gene end by 1 base; junction bases not matched to a gene: 4. The germline gives CDR1 SGHRS, CDR2 YFSETQ. The CDR3 has 16 residues. Here the CDR3 reads CASSSGTGGLQETQYF. In DNA, the CDR3 is TGCGCCAGCAGCTCCGGGACAGGGGGCCTCCAAGAGACCCAGTACTTC.

This chain links TRBV4-1 with TRBJ2-7; D possibly corresponds to TRBD2 (6 bases). Germline V gene lookup returns CDR1 MGHRA and CDR2 YSYEKL. V was cut by 1 base and J by 1 base, with 8 bases left in between. CDR3 length equals 14 residues. The CDR3 protein is CASSQGSGSYEQYF. In nucleotides, the CDR3 is TGCGCCAGCAGCCAAGGGAGCGGGTCCTACGAGCAGTACTTC.

The chain links TRBV24-1 to TRBJ2-1; D possibly corresponds to TRBD1 (5 bases). The CDR3 covers 14 residues. CDR1 and CDR2 from the germline V gene are KGHDR and SFDVKD. V gave up 4 bases and J gave up 5 bases, with 11 bases separating them. The CDR3 DNA reads as TGTGCCACCAGTGAAAAAACAGGAGACAATGAGCAGTTCTTC. Protein product: CATSEKTGDNEQFF.

The rearrangement links TRBV11-2 to TRBJ2-5, with D maybe TRBD1 (7 bases). There are 15 residues in the CDR3. Trimming took off 9 bases at V and 3 bases at J, with 20 bases between the two ends. Germline-derived CDR1 and CDR2 are SGHAT and FQNNGV. The CDR3 region has the DNA TGTGCCAGTACCCCCCAGGGGGGCGCAAAAGAGACCCAGTACTTC. The encoded protein is CASTPQGGAKETQYF.

J is TRBJ2-7 and V is TRBV7-2, with D possibly being TRBD1 or TRBD2 (5 bases each). Germline V gives CDR1 SGHTA, CDR2 FQGNSA. Between the trimmed V and J ends, which lost 5 bases and 3 bases, there was a span of 17 bases. CDR3 size: 15 residues. The DNA of the CDR3 is TGTGCCAGCAGCGGTACCGGGACCTCAGGCTACGAGCAGTACTTC. Translated: CASSGTGTSGYEQYF.

The chain joins TRBV5-1 to TRBJ2-4, with D perhaps TRBD1 (5 bases). The CDR3 consists of 11 residues. Germline V CDR1 and CDR2: SGHRS, YFSETQ. The germline V and J ends were trimmed by 5 bases and 6 bases, with 6 bases remaining between them. The CDR3 sequence: CASSDRNIQYF. CDR3 DNA: TGCGCCAGCAGTGACAGAAACATTCAGTACTTC.

V gene TRBV6-2 or TRBV6-3 combines with J gene TRBJ2-3; 14 positions match TRBD2. The CDR3 runs to 18 residues. CDR1 and CDR2 from the germline V gene are MNHEY and SVGEGT. The ends lost 4 bases at V and 0 bases at J; junction bases unmatched: 6. The CDR3 DNA is TGTGCCAGCAGTTTTGGACTAGCGGGAGGCCCCAGCACAGATACGCAGTATTTT. It translates to CASSFGLAGGPSTDTQYF.

There are a few counts of this clonotype. A read error may produce the germline difference seen at one junction end. The CDR3 sequence: CASSQVRTRGPDF. CDR3 nucleotides: TGTGCCAGCAGCCAAGTGAGGACCCGGGGTCCGGACTTC. The chain uses TRBV4-2 and TRBJ2-4, with a possible D match to TRBD2 (5 bases). The CDR3 is made up of 13 amino acids. Germline CDR1 is LGHNA and CDR2 is YNFKEQ.

This clonotype was found once. The CDR3 sequence: CASSLAGREGGEQFF. CDR3 sequence (DNA): TGTGCCAGCAGCCTCGCGGGGCGGGAGGGGGGTGAGCAGTTCTTC. The V and J genes are TRBV7-6 and TRBJ2-1; 9 bases fit TRBD2. This CDR3 comprises 15 residues. Per germline, CDR1 SGHVS and CDR2 FNYEAQ. The junction had 11 bases not matched to a gene; V was cut back by 5 bases and J by 9 bases.

In its sample, this clonotype was seen a few times. The V and J genes are TRBV11-2 and TRBJ1-2, with D possibly matching TRBD1 (5 bases). The CDR3 has 15 amino acids. The ends were cut back, 4 bases at V and 0 bases at J, with 12 bases in the middle. Germline CDR1 SGHAT, CDR2 FQNNGV. The CDR3 DNA is TGTGCCAGCAGCTCCCCTGACAGAGCTAACTATGGCTACACCTTC. As protein: CASSSPDRANYGYTF.

The rearrangement links TRBV5-1 to TRBJ1-4; no clear D. The germline V gene has CDR1 SGHRS and CDR2 YFSETQ. V lost 3 bases, J lost 0 bases, and 15 bases lay in between. This CDR3 spans 17 amino acids. The chain's CDR3 is CASSSSISGPTNEKLFF. The CDR3 DNA follows: TGCGCCAGCAGCTCGTCGATCTCTGGACCAACTAATGAAAAACTGTTTTTT.

V usage is TRBV5-5 and J usage is TRBJ1-1; 7 bases map to TRBD1. The CDR3 extends over 17 amino acids. Germline CDR1 is SGHKS and CDR2 is YYEKEE (reference sequence). V lost 1 base, J lost 4 bases, and 13 bases stayed unmatched. Here the CDR3 DNA reads TGTGCCAGCAGCTTGTTGGGGACAGAAGTCATGGGCACTGAAGCTTTCTTT. It codes for CASSLLGTEVMGTEAFF.

This chain joins TRBV30 and TRBJ2-1, with no clear D. Between the trimmed V and J ends, which lost 4 bases and 0 bases, there was a span of 13 bases. CDR1 is GTSNPN, CDR2 SVGIG, per germline (reference sequence). The CDR3 covers 15 residues. The CDR3 region is CAWNVGLSSYNEQFF. The DNA of the CDR3 is TGTGCCTGGAACGTGGGGTTAAGCTCCTACAATGAGCAGTTCTTC.

The chain combines TRBV25-1 with TRBJ2-5; D is possibly TRBD2 (6 bases). The germline CDR1 and CDR2 sequences are MGHDK and SYGVNS. V was shortened by 10 bases and J by 4 bases, with 10 bases between the two germline ends. The CDR3 spans 11 residues. CDR3 loop: CATRRGETQYF. The CDR3 bases are TGTGCCACCCGGCGGGGAGAGACCCAGTACTTC.

This rearrangement joins TRBV7-2 to TRBJ1-1; possible D gene TRBD1, 5 bases. Per germline, CDR1 SGHTA and CDR2 FQGNSA. V gave up 1 base and J gave up 0 bases, with 9 bases separating them. The CDR3 covers 15 residues. Written as DNA, the CDR3 is TGTGCCAGCAGCTTAGTGGGGGATTTGAACACTGAAGCTTTCTTT. Protein sequence: CASSLVGDLNTEAFF.

This clonotype was counted only a few times. This chain uses TRBV12-3 or TRBV12-4 with TRBJ2-3; TRBD2 matches at 13 bases. This CDR3 has 15 residues. V lost 10 bases, J lost 1 base, and 5 bases stayed unmatched. CDR3: CATQGLAGGTDTQYF. The CDR3 DNA sequence: TGTGCCACCCAAGGACTAGCGGGGGGCACAGATACGCAGTATTTT.

The chain couples TRBV6-2 or TRBV6-3 to TRBJ2-1, with 7 bases lining up with TRBD2. From germline, CDR1 is MNHEY and CDR2 SVGEGT. The V segment lost 0 bases and the J segment 4 bases; nucleotides outside the gene matches: 9. The length of the CDR3 is 17 residues. CDR3 nucleotides: TGTGCCAGCAGTTACTCCCCTCCTAGCGGAATATACAATGAGCAGTTCTTC. It codes for CASSYSPPSGIYNEQFF.

This clonotype was seen a single time. The chain is built from TRBV6-5 and TRBJ1-2, with 12 bases matching TRBD1. Germline V gene lookup returns CDR1 MNHEY and CDR2 SVGAGI. The CDR3 contains 15 residues. J lost 8 bases, V lost 0 bases, and 4 bases had no gene match. CDR3 sequence reads: CASSYSPGTGGGYTF. The CDR3 DNA follows: TGTGCCAGCAGTTACTCACCCGGGACAGGGGGCGGCTACACCTTC.

The rearrangement links TRBV3-1 to TRBJ1-1; D may be TRBD1 (5 bases). The germline CDR1 and CDR2 sequences are LGHDT and YNNKEL (reference sequence). Trimming shortened V by 6 bases and J by 1 base, and 12 bases separated the two germline ends. The CDR3 extends over 14 amino acids. The CDR3 loop reads CASRVGGRNTEAFF. In DNA form, the CDR3 reads TGTGCCAGCAGGGTGGGGGGGAGGAACACTGAAGCTTTCTTT.

This clonotype was counted a few times. The chain joins TRBV7-9 to TRBJ2-4; the match to TRBD2 covers 14 bases. This CDR3 has 19 residues. V lost 1 base, J lost 2 bases, and 7 bases stayed unmatched. Germline values: CDR1 SEHNR, CDR2 FQNEAQ (reference sequence). As DNA, the CDR3 is TGTGCCAGCAGCTTAGAAGGGACTAGCGGGAGACGGTCCAAAAACATTCAGTACTTC. This sequence encodes CASSLEGTSGRRSKNIQYF.

This clonotype was recorded a few times. The chain employs TRBV2 and TRBJ2-7; TRBD1 matches 7 bases. V dropped 5 bases and J dropped 5; count of bases not matched to a gene: 3. This CDR3 is 12 amino acids long. The germline gives CDR1 SNHLY, CDR2 FYNNEI. The CDR3 DNA sequence: TGTGCCAGCAGTCGAGACAGGGACGAGCAGTACTTC. Translating gives CASSRDRDEQYF.

The gene calls are TRBV4-3 and TRBJ1-2; D is perhaps TRBD1 (6 bases). Trimming took off 2 bases at V and 4 bases at J, with 14 bases between the two ends. Germline lookup yields CDR1 LGHNA and CDR2 YSLEER. CDR3 length: 15 amino acids. The CDR3 DNA is TGCGCCAGCAGCCAAAGTGACAGGTGGGGCTATGGCTACACCTTC. This sequence encodes CASSQSDRWGYGYTF.

This clonotype has just a few counts. This rearrangement joins TRBV4-3 to TRBJ2-7; 8 bases map to TRBD1. V lost 4 bases and J lost 2; bases outside the gene matches: 7. The germline V gene has CDR1 LGHNA and CDR2 YSLEER. The CDR3 contains 15 residues. The CDR3 coding sequence is TGCGCCAGCAGCCCCGACAGGGGTCGTCCCTACGAGCAGTACTTC. It is translated as CASSPDRGRPYEQYF.